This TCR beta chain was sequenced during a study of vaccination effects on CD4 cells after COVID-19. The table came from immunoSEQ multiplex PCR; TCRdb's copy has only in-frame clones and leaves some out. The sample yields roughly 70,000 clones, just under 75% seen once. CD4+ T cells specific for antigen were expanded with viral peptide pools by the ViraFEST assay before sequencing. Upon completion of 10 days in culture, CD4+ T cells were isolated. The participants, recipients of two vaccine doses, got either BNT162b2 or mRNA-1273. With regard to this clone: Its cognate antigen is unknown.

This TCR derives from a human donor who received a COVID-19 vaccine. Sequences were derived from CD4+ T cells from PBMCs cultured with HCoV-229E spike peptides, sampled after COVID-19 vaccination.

As DNA, the CDR3 is TGCGCCAGCAGCCTGGCAGGGCAGGGAGAGCAGCCCCAGCATTTT. Translated, it gives CASSLAGQGEQPQHF. The chain uses TRBV5-1 and TRBJ1-5; possible D gene TRBD1, 5 bases. The CDR3 spans 15 residues. Looked up from germline, CDR1 is SGHRS and CDR2 is YFSETQ. The V end was cut by 4 bases, the J end by 7 bases, with 18 bases between.